This T cell receptor (beta chain) derives from a study of Graves' ophthalmopathy and Graves' hyperthyroidism. Study findings and constraints: Discrimination between ophthalmopathy and stable hyperthyroidism by a 13-signature model showed about 88% sensitivity and about 84% specificity.

The PBMCs originated from more than 7.5 ml of fresh peripheral blood. Remarks on this clonotype: Its specificity is unknown.

The CDR3 is made up of 13 amino acids. V shed 6 bases, J shed 7 bases, and the junction held 6 bases outside the gene matches. Germline V gene sequence: CDR1 MNHEY, CDR2 SVGAGI. RNA transcripts provided the template for amplifying TCR beta CDR3 regions. Second-round multiplex PCR followed a first-round RT-PCR using HTBI primers. TCRdb recomputed calls from the multiplex PCR reads with MiXCR, one row per CDR3 protein. The repertoire consists of around 670,000 distinct CDR3 sequences, with 40% occurring once and the leading ten covering 40% to 45%. This sequence was found in an adult man with Graves' ophthalmopathy. The chain has TRBV6-5 and TRBJ1-2; 9 bases map to TRBD1. Input material: peripheral blood. The CDR3 reads CASSWGTGSGYTF. DNA for the CDR3: TGTGCCAGCAGCTGGGGGACAGGGTCTGGCTACACCTTC.